This TCR beta chain came from a study of blood T cells in healthy people across ages. The CDR3 has 12 residues. Trimming removed 6 bases from V and 6 bases from J, with 8 bases in between. Germline-derived CDR1 and CDR2 are ENHRY and SYGVKD. A second PCR, run for roughly 7 to 11 cycles, used a sample-barcoded 5' primer plus a J-beta primer mix. TCRdb redid the calling of the 5' RACE reads with MiXCR, one entry per CDR3 protein. The sample gives 1.8 million or so distinct CDR3 sequences, about two fifths of which show up once; more than 20% is in the top ten. V and J are TRBV10-3 and TRBJ2-2, with TRBD1 as a possible D gene (5 bases). What was sequenced was blood. The TCR originated in a human donor in good health. The CDR3, as DNA: TGTGCCATCAGCGCAGGGCCCGGGGAGCTGTTTTTT. Its protein product is CAISAGPGELFF.